This is a list of T cell receptor beta chains from one sample in a study of blood T cell repertoires in COVID-19. Generated by immunoSEQ multiplex PCR, the TCRdb table keeps only in-frame clones and is missing some. Here the sample spans about 270,000 clones, around 86% being singletons. Sequencing input: PBMCs or T cells enriched from blood (not recorded which). These TCRs come from a woman in her late teens or twenties who had recovered from COVID-19. Both conserved end residues are part of each CDR3. A D gene is named only where the DNA matches it firmly. For some rows the clone size is stated as once, few or many, or as a class when expanded; others skip it.

v_gene	abundance	d_gene	j_gene	CDR3nt	CDR3aa
TRBV27	-	TRBD2	TRBJ2-7	TGTGCCAGCAGTTTAATACGGCCGGGAGGGGTCGAGCAGTACTTC	CASSLIRPGGVEQYF
TRBV6-4	once	TRBD2	TRBJ2-3	TGTGCCAGCAGTCAACTAGCGGGTGGTCTAGATACGCAGTATTTT	CASSQLAGGLDTQYF
TRBV5-6	once	-	TRBJ2-7	TGTGCCAGCAGCCGATACAGGGAGTGGGAGCAGTACTTC	CASSRYREWEQYF
TRBV7-2	-	TRBD1	TRBJ1-1	TGTGCCAGCAGGCTGGGACAGTCGAACACTGAAGCTTTCTTT	CASRLGQSNTEAFF
TRBV7-8	-	-	TRBJ1-3	TGTGCCAGCAGCCTATTTGACAGCTCTGGAAACACCATATATTTT	CASSLFDSSGNTIYF
TRBV7-9	once	TRBD1	TRBJ1-4	TGTGCCAGCAGCTCCACCGGGACAGGGAATGAAAAACTGTTTTTT	CASSSTGTGNEKLFF
TRBV5-4	-	TRBD2	TRBJ2-7	TGTGCCAGCAGCTTGAGTAGCGGGAGTGACTACGAGCAGTACTTC	CASSLSSGSDYEQYF
TRBV11-3	-	TRBD2	TRBJ2-3	TGTGCCAGCAGCCTAAGACTAGCGGGATTGGCAGATACGCAGTATTTT	CASSLRLAGLADTQYF
TRBV28	-	-	TRBJ2-7	TGTGCCAGCAGTTTCCGGCCGAGGGAGCAGTACTTC	CASSFRPREQYF
TRBV7-9	-	TRBD1	TRBJ2-7	TGTGCCAGCAGTTTCCAGGGGGCTCAAGACGAGCAGTACTTC	CASSFQGAQDEQYF
TRBV5-5	once	-	TRBJ2-7	TGTGCCAGCAGCCCCAGGGGTGAGTCCTACGAGCAGTACTTC	CASSPRGESYEQYF
TRBV2	-	TRBD1	TRBJ1-1	TGTGCCAGCAGGAAAACAGGGGGCCTGAGGGAAGCTTTCTTT	CASRKTGGLREAFF
TRBV4-1	-	TRBD1	TRBJ1-1	TGCGCCAGCAGGGTAATCGGACAGGGTAGAACTGAAGCTTTCTTT	CASRVIGQGRTEAFF
TRBV28	-	TRBD2	TRBJ2-1	TGTGCCAGCAGCTCGACTAGCGGGAGAATCAATGAGCAGTTCTTC	CASSSTSGRINEQFF
TRBV18	-	-	TRBJ2-1	TGTGCCAGCTCACCGAGACCCGGCGGGATAGCCGAGGGTAAGGGGGAGCAGTTCTTC	CASSPRPGGIAEGKGEQFF
TRBV7-9	-	-	TRBJ2-2	TGTGCCAGCAGCCCACATACTAGTTCAGTTAGCACCGGGGAGCTGTTTTTT	CASSPHTSSVSTGELFF
TRBV14	-	-	TRBJ2-1	TGTGCCAGCAGCCAAGTTATGGTCCCGGGGAAGGTCTACAATGAGCAGTTCTTC	CASSQVMVPGKVYNEQFF
TRBV15	few	-	TRBJ2-7	TGTGCCACCAGCAGAGGACGGGAGTTCAACGAGCAGTACTTC	CATSRGREFNEQYF
TRBV5-1	once	-	TRBJ2-3	TGCGCCAGCAGCTTCGGCCTCGCGGGAACAGATACGCAGTATTTT	CASSFGLAGTDTQYF
TRBV7-9	-	TRBD1	TRBJ2-7	TGTGCCAGCAGCTCGACAGGGGTTGAGCAGTACTTC	CASSSTGVEQYF
TRBV2	-	TRBD2	TRBJ2-1	TGTGCCAGCGGAGGACTAGCGCTAAGCTCCTACAATGAGCAGTTCTTC	CASGGLALSSYNEQFF
TRBV18	-	TRBD1	TRBJ1-2	TGTGCCAGCTCACCCGGGACAGAGAAAGCTGGCTACACCTTC	CASSPGTEKAGYTF
TRBV19	-	TRBD1	TRBJ2-4	TGTGCCAGTTACAGGGGTCCTCAGTACTTC	CASYRGPQYF
TRBV6-5	-	-	TRBJ2-5	TGTGCCAGCGGCCCCTCCAGGGGACGAGAGACCCAGTACTTC	CASGPSRGRETQYF
TRBV28	-	TRBD2	TRBJ2-1	TGTGCCAGCAGTCCCCTCCGACAGCGGGAGGGCAATGAGCAGTTCTTC	CASSPLRQREGNEQFF
TRBV5-4	-	-	TRBJ2-5	TGTGCCAGCAGCTTGGATCAGGGATCTATACAAGAGACCCAGTACTTC	CASSLDQGSIQETQYF
TRBV5-6	-	TRBD2	TRBJ2-5	TGTGCCAGCAGCTTGATTCGACTAGCGGGACAAGAGACCCAGTACTTC	CASSLIRLAGQETQYF
TRBV24-1	once	-	TRBJ2-5	TGTGCCACCAGTGACCCGTACCAAGAGACCCAGTACTTC	CATSDPYQETQYF
TRBV7-6	-	TRBD1	TRBJ2-7	TGTGCCAGCAGTTTTTTTTCACCCCCGGACAGGGAACTCCAAGAGCAGTACTTC	CASSFFSPPDRELQEQYF
TRBV27	-	TRBD1	TRBJ2-7	TGTGCCAGCAGTTTTGGGACAGGGGGTTCCGAGCAGTACTTC	CASSFGTGGSEQYF
TRBV7-6	-	TRBD2	TRBJ2-7	TGTGCCAGCAGCACCCGACTAGCGGGGGGGCACTACGAGCAGTACTTC	CASSTRLAGGHYEQYF
TRBV3-1/TRBV3-2	-	TRBD1	TRBJ2-1	TGTGCCAGCAGGGGGGGCTCCGGGACAGGGACCTACAATGAGCAGTTCTTC	CASRGGSGTGTYNEQFF
TRBV15	-	TRBD1	TRBJ2-1	TGTGCCACCAGCAGAGCTTTGACAGGGCTCGGCTCCTACAATGAGCAGTTCTTC	CATSRALTGLGSYNEQFF
TRBV9	-	TRBD2	TRBJ2-1	TGTGCCAGCAGCGTGAGCACCGGGACTAGCGGGAGTGGCAATGAGCAGTTCTTC	CASSVSTGTSGSGNEQFF
TRBV5-6	-	-	TRBJ1-1	TGTGCCAGCAGCTTGGGAGGCTTGCGCACTGAAGCTTTCTTT	CASSLGGLRTEAFF
TRBV19	-	-	TRBJ2-7	TGTGCCAGTAGCCTTACAGGGCTATCCTACGAGCAGTACTTC	CASSLTGLSYEQYF
TRBV7-9	-	TRBD1	TRBJ2-7	TGTGCCAGCAGCATGACAGGGGGGTCTTACGAGCAGTACTTC	CASSMTGGSYEQYF
TRBV18	-	-	TRBJ1-2	TGTGCCAGCTCACCACCGGGGGACTCCGGGTATGGCTACACCTTC	CASSPPGDSGYGYTF
TRBV6-2/TRBV6-3	-	TRBD1	TRBJ1-3	TGTGCCAGCAGTTACCCCGACAGGGGTGGAAACACCATATATTTT	CASSYPDRGGNTIYF
TRBV20-1	-	-	TRBJ2-7	TGCAGTGCTAGTCCCCCCGAGCTAGCGAGCTCCTACGAGCAGTACTTC	CSASPPELASSYEQYF
TRBV19	once	-	TRBJ1-1	TGTGCCAGTAGCCGGACAGTCTCGAACACTGAAGCTTTCTTT	CASSRTVSNTEAFF
TRBV4-3	-	-	TRBJ2-3	TGCGCCAGCAGCCAAGGGGCGTATGGCGCAGATACGCAGTATTTT	CASSQGAYGADTQYF
TRBV5-6	-	-	TRBJ1-5	TGTGCCAGCAGCCTCTCGGGTGGTCAGCCCCAGCATTTT	CASSLSGGQPQHF
TRBV19	-	TRBD1	TRBJ1-5	TGTGCCAGTAATCCGACAGGGAGCAATCAGCCCCAGCATTTT	CASNPTGSNQPQHF
TRBV5-1	-	TRBD2	TRBJ2-5	TGCGCCAGCAGCTCGGGACTAGCGGGGGTGGAGACCCAGTACTTC	CASSSGLAGVETQYF
TRBV2	once	TRBD1	TRBJ1-2	TGTGCCAGCAGTTTACTCGGGGGGACAGGGGGGAATGGCTACACCTTC	CASSLLGGTGGNGYTF
TRBV3-1/TRBV3-2	-	TRBD2	TRBJ2-4	TGTGCCAGCACCCAAAGAGGAGCGGGGGGAGGGGATCAGTACTTC	CASTQRGAGGGDQYF
TRBV11-2	-	-	TRBJ2-3	TGTGCCAGCAGCTTATCGGGGTTGACAGATACGCAGTATTTT	CASSLSGLTDTQYF
TRBV7-9	-	TRBD2	TRBJ2-2	TGTGCCAGCACCGCTAGCGGGGGTACCGGGGAGCTGTTTTTT	CASTASGGTGELFF
TRBV2	-	-	TRBJ2-7	TGTGCCAGCGGAGGACTGGAGGGGATACCCGAGCAGTACTTC	CASGGLEGIPEQYF
TRBV2	-	-	TRBJ2-1	TGTGCCAGCAGGGGGGACTGGGCCTTCAATGAGCAGTTCTTC	CASRGDWAFNEQFF
TRBV6-6	-	TRBD1	TRBJ1-2	TGTGCCAGCAGTCTACCGGGACAGGGGGCTAACGGCTACACCTTC	CASSLPGQGANGYTF